One and the same sample provided the 25 T cell receptor beta chains below, sequenced in a study of T cell responses to AZD1222 COVID-19 vaccine. The table came from immunoSEQ multiplex PCR; TCRdb's copy has only in-frame clones and leaves some out. The sample yields around 120,000 clones, about 90% seen once. The sample in question was peripheral blood, obtained on day 0 of AZD1222 vaccination. Every receptor here comes from an adult in good health.

This clone has more than one count but fewer than ten. The V gene is TRBV9, the J gene TRBJ2-1, with D possibly being TRBD1 (5 bases). The CDR3 contains 13 residues. CDR1 SGDLS and CDR2 YYNGEE come from the germline V gene. V was cut by 0 bases and J by 6 bases, with 7 bases left in between. CDR3 protein: CASSVDRGNEQFF. CDR3 coding DNA: TGTGCCAGCAGCGTAGATAGGGGCAATGAGCAGTTCTTC.

The rearrangement joins TRBV5-1 to TRBJ1-5, with D unclear. The ends were cut back, 0 bases at V and 3 bases at J, with 10 bases in the middle. The CDR3 loop spans 15 amino acids. Germline V CDR1 and CDR2: SGHRS, YFSETQ. CDR3 DNA sequence: TGCGCCAGCAGCTTGGAGCCAGCAATCAATCAGCCCCAGCATTTT. Translated: CASSLEPAINQPQHF.

The rearrangement links TRBV4-1 to TRBJ2-7, with 8 bases identical to TRBD1. In germline, CDR1 is MGHRA, CDR2 YSYEKL. J was trimmed by 5 bases and V by 1 base; bases with no gene match: 19. This CDR3 spans 19 amino acids. CDR3 residues: CASSQVGTGQSPGINEQYF. For the CDR3, the DNA is TGCGCCAGCAGCCAAGTAGGGACAGGACAAAGTCCCGGTATTAACGAGCAGTACTTC.

J is TRBJ2-5 and V is TRBV28, with D uncertain. The CDR3 runs to 11 residues. Trimming cost V 2 bases and J 3 bases, with 1 base left between them. In germline, CDR1 is MDHEN, CDR2 SYDVKM. The CDR3 spells CASSLKETQYF. The CDR3, as DNA: TGTGCCAGCAGTTTAAAAGAGACCCAGTACTTC.

This chain connects TRBV28 to TRBJ1-1; D gene ambiguous. Trimming shortened V by 3 bases and J by 4 bases, and 15 bases separated the two germline ends. Per germline, CDR1 MDHEN and CDR2 SYDVKM. The CDR3 extends over 15 amino acids. The CDR3 DNA follows: TGTGCCAGCAGTTTTATCAGCTCCCGTGGCACTGAAGCTTTCTTT. It codes for CASSFISSRGTEAFF.

V and J are TRBV3-1 (or the pseudogene TRBV3-2) and TRBJ1-4, with 7 bases identical to TRBD1. CDR3 length: 13 amino acids. V was clipped by 4 bases and J by 10 bases; unmatched bases: 6. CDR1 is LGHDT, CDR2 YNNKEL, per germline (reference sequence). The CDR3 DNA follows: TGTGCCAGCAGCCTCCAGGGGGAGGGAAAACTGTTTTTT. It specifies CASSLQGEGKLFF.

Only one count was recorded for this clone. The CDR3 nucleotides read TGTGCCAGCGTCTCCCCTCTGCAGGCGGGGGGTGGCTACACCTTC. Amino acids: CASVSPLQAGGGYTF. This chain joins TRBV28 and TRBJ1-2, with D maybe TRBD1 (5 bases). The CDR3 runs to 15 residues. CDR1 and CDR2 (germline): MDHEN, SYDVKM. V lost 8 bases, J lost 7 bases, and 23 bases lay in between.

The chain joins TRBV6-4 to TRBJ2-7; possible D gene TRBD1, 5 bases. Trimming cost V 7 bases and J 4 bases, with 14 bases left between them. Germline-derived CDR1 and CDR2 are MRHNA and SNTAGT. The CDR3 covers 13 residues. The CDR3 region has the DNA TGTGCCAGCATCGTCACGACAGCGTACGAGCAGTACTTC. Protein product: CASIVTTAYEQYF.

This chain uses TRBV19 with TRBJ1-1; D is undetermined. The CDR3 is 12 residues long. Germline V gene sequence: CDR1 LNHDA, CDR2 SQIVND (reference sequence). Trimming removed 5 bases at V and 7 bases at J, with 11 bases between. The CDR3 bases are TGTGCCAGTAGTCCTCCGTGGGGTGAAGCTTTCTTT. Protein: CASSPPWGEAFF.

The CDR3, as DNA: TGTGCCAGCAGTAGGGGACTAGCGGGAAGGGAGCAGTTCTTC. This sequence encodes CASSRGLAGREQFF. The chain links TRBV2 to TRBJ2-1; the match to TRBD2 covers 13 bases. The V and J ends lost 5 bases and 10 bases, in that order; junction bases with no gene match: 5. Germline values: CDR1 SNHLY, CDR2 FYNNEI. This CDR3 is built from 14 residues.

The CDR3 DNA reads as TGCAGCGTTGAAGATGAGGGATCTGCTAACTATGGCTACACCTTC. Translated: CSVEDEGSANYGYTF. This sequence joins TRBV29-1 and TRBJ1-2; D is uncertain. The germline gives CDR1 SQVTM, CDR2 ANQGSEA. The CDR3 consists of 15 residues. The V gene lost 0 bases and the J gene lost 0 bases, with 11 bases spanning the gap.

This chain connects TRBV29-1 to TRBJ1-4, with D perhaps TRBD1 (5 bases). Germline V gene sequence: CDR1 SQVTM, CDR2 ANQGSEA. The V and J ends lost 6 bases and 8 bases respectively, with 13 bases between them. The CDR3 extends over 12 amino acids. CDR3 bases: TGCAGCGTCGGGGGGGTTGCGGAAAAACTGTTTTTT. Protein product: CSVGGVAEKLFF.

The chain is built from TRBV14 and TRBJ1-2, with a tentative D call TRBD1 (5 bases). Per the germline V gene, CDR1 is SGHDN and CDR2 is FVKESK. CDR3 length equals 15 residues. Trimming left V 0 bases short and J 4 bases short, with 12 bases between. The CDR3 reads CASSQEASGLYGYTF. CDR3 DNA: TGTGCCAGCAGCCAAGAGGCGTCAGGGCTCTATGGCTACACCTTC.

The chain recombines TRBV11-3 with TRBJ2-2, with D uncertain. Germline CDR1 reads SGHNT; CDR2 reads YENEEA. The CDR3 is 12 amino acids. With 1 base removed from V and 6 bases from J, the gap between germline ends came to 3 bases. DNA of the CDR3: TGTGCCAGCAGCTTAGCGGCCGGGGAGCTGTTTTTT. It yields the protein CASSLAAGELFF. The full variable domain, in which reference TRBV11-3 and TRBJ2-2 provide the parts outside the CDR3, is EAGVVQSPRYKIIEKKQPVAFWCNPISGHNTLYWYLQNLGQGPELLIRYENEEAVDDSQLPKDRFSAERLKGVDSTLKIQPAELGDSAVYLCASSLAAGELFFGEGSRLTVL.

The V call is TRBV7-9, the J call TRBJ2-4; possible D gene TRBD1, 5 bases. In germline, CDR1 is SEHNR, CDR2 FQNEAQ (reference sequence). CDR3 length equals 13 residues. Trimming removed 5 bases from V and 7 bases from J, with 12 bases in between. CDR3 coding DNA: TGTGCCAGCAGCCCAGGGTCGGGCAACATTCAGTACTTC. Protein product: CASSPGSGNIQYF. The full variable domain, its missing parts supplied by reference TRBV7-9 and TRBJ2-4, is DTGVSQNPRHKITKRGQNVTFRCDPISEHNRLYWYRQTLGQGPEFLTYFQNEAQLEKSRLLSDRFSAERPKGSFSTLEIQRTEQGDSAMYLCASSPGSGNIQYFGAGTRLSVL.

This clone was counted a single time. The chain has TRBV11-3 and TRBJ2-1; D unresolved. Germline-derived CDR1 and CDR2 are SGHNT and YENEEA. The CDR3 consists of 15 residues. The V end was cut by 4 bases, the J end by 0 bases, with 10 bases between. CDR3 in amino acids: CASSSESSSYNEQFF. The CDR3 nucleotides read TGTGCCAGCAGCTCGGAGTCTAGCTCCTACAATGAGCAGTTCTTC.

This chain connects TRBV7-9 to TRBJ1-2; 9 positions match TRBD1. V dropped 6 bases and J dropped 4; count of bases not matched to a gene: 12. Germline values: CDR1 SEHNR, CDR2 FQNEAQ (reference sequence). The CDR3 loop spans 16 amino acids. CDR3 bases: TGTGCCAGCAGGGGGGATCCGGGACAGGGTAGCTATGGCTACACCTTC. This sequence encodes CASRGDPGQGSYGYTF.

The chain uses TRBV19 and TRBJ1-1, with 7 bases matching TRBD1. The CDR3 is 14 amino acids. The germline V gene has CDR1 LNHDA and CDR2 SQIVND (reference sequence). With V trimmed by 4 bases and J by 2 bases, 4 bases remained unmatched. The CDR3 DNA follows: TGTGCCAGTAGTAGACAGGGCGGTAACACTGAAGCTTTCTTT. The encoded protein is CASSRQGGNTEAFF.

In its sample, this clone was seen once. The rearrangement uses TRBV5-5 and TRBJ2-2; either TRBD1 or TRBD2 may supply D (5 bases each). This CDR3 is 17 amino acids long. Germline CDR1 reads SGHKS; CDR2 reads YYEKEE (reference sequence). V dropped 0 bases and J dropped 4 bases, with 16 bases sitting between them. CDR3 DNA sequence: TGTGCCAGCAGCTTGGTGGGGATAGTTGGGGGCACCGGGGAGCTGTTTTTT. Its translation: CASSLVGIVGGTGELFF.

The V and J genes are TRBV9 and TRBJ2-2; D is possibly TRBD1 (6 bases). Trimming took off 1 base at V and 2 bases at J, with 12 bases between the two ends. This CDR3 has 16 amino acids. The germline V gene has CDR1 SGDLS and CDR2 YYNGEE. As DNA, the CDR3 is TGTGCCAGCAGCGTAAGTACAGGGAGCAACACCGGGGAGCTGTTTTTT. It codes for CASSVSTGSNTGELFF.

This chain connects TRBV12-5 to TRBJ2-4, with TRBD2 identical over 10 bases. Germline V CDR1 and CDR2: LGHNT, FRNRAP. This CDR3 is built from 17 residues. V lost 7 bases to trimming and J lost 1 base; unmatched junction nucleotides: 10. CDR3 amino acids: CASAPSGSRGAKNIQYF. CDR3 DNA sequence: TGTGCTAGTGCCCCTAGCGGGAGCAGAGGGGCCAAAAACATTCAGTACTTC.

The genes are TRBV4-1 and TRBJ2-7; D gene ambiguous. From germline, CDR1 is MGHRA and CDR2 YSYEKL. This CDR3 has 15 amino acids. The germline V and J ends were trimmed by 1 base and 3 bases, with 13 bases remaining between them. The CDR3 loop reads CASSQGVAAVYEQYF. The CDR3 DNA reads TGCGCCAGCAGCCAAGGAGTGGCGGCCGTCTACGAGCAGTACTTC.

The V and J genes are TRBV5-8 and TRBJ1-2; 7 bases align to TRBD1. This CDR3 comprises 15 residues. V shed 2 bases, J shed 0 bases, and the junction held 4 bases outside the gene matches. Germline assignment: CDR1 SGHTS and CDR2 YDEGEE. The CDR3 here is CASSFDRDANYGYTF. CDR3 DNA sequence: TGTGCCAGCAGCTTTGACAGGGACGCTAACTATGGCTACACCTTC.

The CDR3: CASSSMLGNTIYF. The CDR3 DNA reads TGTGCCAGCAGCTCGATGTTGGGAAACACCATATATTTT. V gene TRBV7-8 combines with J gene TRBJ1-3; unclear D gene. From germline, CDR1 is SGHVS and CDR2 FQNEAQ. The CDR3 length is 13 residues. Trimming took 4 bases from V and 4 from J, leaving 8 bases between them.

V and J are TRBV19 and TRBJ2-6; D is uncertain. The germline gives CDR1 LNHDA, CDR2 SQIVND (reference sequence). Trimming left V 7 bases short and J 1 base short, with 11 bases between. The CDR3 extends over 15 amino acids. The CDR3 here is CASTYLGSGANVLTF. CDR3 DNA sequence: TGTGCCAGTACCTATCTGGGATCTGGGGCCAACGTCCTGACTTTC.